The sample holds many counts of the clone carrying this TCR beta chain. Its antigen is currently unknown. This specimen belongs to a study of spatial heterogeneity in lung cancer. The time point here: sample taken at primary tumor resection. Germline V gene sequence: CDR1 SGHRS, CDR2 YFSETQ. This CDR3 comprises 16 residues. The V end lost 2 bases, the J end lost 0 bases, and 13 bases lay between the germline ends. Study-level results: Mutation tallies in tumors tracked expanded intratumoral alpha and beta TCR counts.

TCRdb reprocessed the 5' RACE reads via MiXCR and lists one record per CDR3 protein. The sample lists approximately 9,400 distinct CDR3 sequences, about 12% seen once, with about an eighth in the top ten. This receptor was identified in a female donor with early-stage non-small cell lung cancer. The sequencing used lung tumor tissue, collected at surgery. The gene calls are TRBV5-1 and TRBJ2-3; no firm D call. This CDR3 reads CASSFEQRLSTDTQYF. CDR3 in DNA: TGCGCCAGCAGCTTTGAGCAGCGCCTTAGCACAGATACGCAGTATTTT.